Listed below are T cell receptor beta chains from one sample, sequenced in a study of radiotherapy plus CTLA-4 blockade in lung cancer. The table came from immunoSEQ multiplex PCR; TCRdb's copy has only in-frame clones and leaves some out. The sample records 65,000 to 95,000 clones, more than 75% being singletons. This material consisted of peripheral blood, taken from a patient treated with radiotherapy plus ipilimumab. The receptor set was obtained from a human donor with non-small cell lung cancer who had stable disease on radiotherapy plus ipilimumab. Both conserved end residues are part of each CDR3. Size tells how often a clone was seen (once, few, many) or the class of an expanded clone, and some rows leave it out.

J: TRBJ2-2; size: .; V: TRBV11-1; CDR3: CASSSNGLAGGDTGELFF
J: TRBJ2-2; size: .; V: TRBV4-1; CDR3: CASSQDPSDTGELFF
J: TRBJ1-2; size: .; V: TRBV2; CDR3: CASSEMFAGAGYTF
J: TRBJ2-7; size: .; V: TRBV7-9; CDR3: CATSLDGRAPAYEQYF
J: TRBJ1-6; size: few; V: TRBV7-2; CDR3: CASSNTGEGSPLHF
J: TRBJ2-7; size: .; V: TRBV7-2; CDR3: CASSPSRGHGEQYF
J: TRBJ1-3; size: .; V: TRBV5-1; CDR3: CASREEAIGNTIYF
J: TRBJ2-1; size: .; V: TRBV28; CDR3: CASTLSGQGPEEQFF
J: TRBJ2-5; size: few; V: TRBV29-1; CDR3: CSVEVGTGQETQYF
J: TRBJ1-5; size: .; V: TRBV2; CDR3: CASSGTGTAFTVYSNQPQHF
J: TRBJ2-3; size: .; V: TRBV5-8; CDR3: CASSLKLAGWGDTQYF
J: TRBJ1-2; size: .; V: TRBV19; CDR3: CASLAGGSNYGYTF
J: TRBJ2-2; size: .; V: TRBV11-2; CDR3: CASSPALVTGELFF
J: TRBJ2-2; size: .; V: TRBV27; CDR3: CASSFSRREGRVGELFF
J: TRBJ2-1; size: .; V: TRBV2; CDR3: CASSARVPYNEQFF
J: TRBJ2-1; size: .; V: TRBV9; CDR3: CASSIGTISSYNEQFF
J: TRBJ2-5; size: .; V: TRBV18; CDR3: CASSFGQGTQETQYF
J: TRBJ1-5; size: few; V: TRBV5-8; CDR3: CASTLTGRSNQPQHF
J: TRBJ1-1; size: .; V: TRBV25-1; CDR3: CASSEYGRFMNTEAFF
J: TRBJ1-6; size: .; V: TRBV5-8; CDR3: CASSLVGGPRGVSYNSPLHF
J: TRBJ2-1; size: .; V: TRBV11-3; CDR3: CASSLDPRSSYNEQFF
J: TRBJ2-7; size: .; V: TRBV18; CDR3: CASSPPSVAGGVEQYF
J: TRBJ1-2; size: .; V: TRBV5-4; CDR3: CASSLLQTYGYTF
J: TRBJ2-1; size: .; V: TRBV5-1; CDR3: CASSGTPSSYNEQFF
J: TRBJ1-1; size: .; V: TRBV5-1; CDR3: CASSLETEAFF
J: TRBJ2-1; size: .; V: TRBV5-1; CDR3: CASSVWGTSGRSYNEQFF
J: TRBJ2-6; size: once; V: TRBV6-1; CDR3: CASSEGLTANVLTF
J: TRBJ2-7; size: .; V: TRBV7-2; CDR3: CASSLGTASSYEQYF
J: TRBJ2-5; size: few; V: TRBV5-4; CDR3: CASSLRSRGETQYF
J: TRBJ2-3; size: .; V: TRBV19; CDR3: CASSMRPGGWTDTQYF
J: TRBJ2-5; size: .; V: TRBV9; CDR3: CASSVGGFETQYF
J: TRBJ2-4; size: .; V: TRBV27; CDR3: CASSLGLGAKNIQYF
J: TRBJ2-3; size: .; V: TRBV7-9; CDR3: CASSTGQGTDTQYF
J: TRBJ1-5; size: .; V: TRBV28; CDR3: CASSTDRVNQPQHF
J: TRBJ2-2; size: few; V: TRBV27; CDR3: CASSLGTGELFF
J: TRBJ1-1; size: .; V: TRBV5-4; CDR3: CASSLGTGFPTEAFF
J: TRBJ1-2; size: .; V: TRBV30; CDR3: CAWSRQAINYGYTF
J: TRBJ2-3; size: .; V: TRBV12-5; CDR3: CASSGATDTQYF
J: TRBJ2-4; size: .; V: TRBV18; CDR3: CASSPDRLKNIQYF
J: TRBJ2-7; size: .; V: TRBV28; CDR3: CASSRDSYEQYF
J: TRBJ2-3; size: .; V: TRBV5-6; CDR3: CASSEGLAHGDTQYF
J: TRBJ2-1; size: .; V: TRBV9; CDR3: CASSDLAAIYNEQFF
J: TRBJ1-1; size: .; V: TRBV29-1; CDR3: CSTGQGETEAFF
J: TRBJ2-5; size: .; V: TRBV5-1; CDR3: CASSLGTGVETQYF
J: TRBJ1-5; size: .; V: TRBV19; CDR3: CASSGLVGNQPQHF
J: TRBJ1-1; size: .; V: TRBV11-2; CDR3: CASGGQLNTEAFF
J: TRBJ2-7; size: .; V: TRBV11-2; CDR3: CASSLDQVRSYEQHF
J: TRBJ2-2; size: .; V: TRBV7-9; CDR3: CASRRRGTGELFF
J: TRBJ2-7; size: .; V: TRBV6-5; CDR3: CASRRGGATYEQYF
J: TRBJ2-3; size: .; V: TRBV7-3; CDR3: CASSLMAGGADTQYF
J: TRBJ1-6; size: once; V: TRBV27; CDR3: CASSSGQAVISPLHF
J: TRBJ1-4; size: .; V: TRBV2; CDR3: CASRGQGIEKLFF
J: TRBJ1-2; size: .; V: TRBV9; CDR3: CASSVDFRGPYGYTF